This T cell receptor beta chain was profiled in a study of technical replicates of blood from a few donors. Generated by immunoSEQ multiplex PCR, the TCRdb table keeps only in-frame clones and is missing some. The data hold about 75,000 clones, with around nine tenths observed a single time. The source material was T cells isolated from PBMCs. This receptor was identified in a human donor in good health.

CDR3 loop: CASSQVGNNNEQFF. The CDR3 nucleotides are TGTGCCAGCAGCCAAGTCGGGAATAACAATGAGCAGTTCTTC. This chain joins TRBV4-2 and TRBJ2-1; D is possibly TRBD2 (5 bases). This CDR3 has 14 residues. Trimming removed 1 base from V and 5 bases from J, with 9 bases in between. Germline assignment: CDR1 LGHNA and CDR2 YNFKEQ.